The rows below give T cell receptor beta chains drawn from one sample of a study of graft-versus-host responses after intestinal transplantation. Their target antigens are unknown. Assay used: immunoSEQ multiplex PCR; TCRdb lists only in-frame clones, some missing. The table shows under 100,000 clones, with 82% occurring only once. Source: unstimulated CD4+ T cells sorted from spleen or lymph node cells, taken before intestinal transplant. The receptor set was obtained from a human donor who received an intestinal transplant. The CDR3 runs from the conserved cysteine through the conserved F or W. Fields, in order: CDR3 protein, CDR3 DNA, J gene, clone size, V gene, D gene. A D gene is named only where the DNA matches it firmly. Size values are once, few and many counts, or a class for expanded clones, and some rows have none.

CASSDDSLAKNIQYF	TGTGCCAGCAGTGATGACAGTTTAGCCAAAAACATTCAGTACTTC	TRBJ2-4	NA	TRBV2	NA
CASSLRRLAGGLHEQFF	TGTGCCAGCAGCCTTCGCCGACTAGCGGGAGGGCTGCATGAGCAGTTCTTC	TRBJ2-1	NA	TRBV11-2	TRBD2
CASSLTGIQETQYF	TGTGCCAGCAGCCTGACAGGGATCCAAGAGACCCAGTACTTC	TRBJ2-5	NA	TRBV9	TRBD1
CASSDRDIRETQYF	TGTGCCAGCAGTGACCGGGACATTCGGGAGACCCAGTACTTC	TRBJ2-5	NA	TRBV7-9	NA
CASSQTPGRGDTDTQYF	TGTGCCAGCAGTCAAACCCCCGGGAGAGGAGACACAGATACGCAGTATTTT	TRBJ2-3	NA	TRBV7-3	NA
CASSLTGVSGNEQFF	TGCGCCAGCAGCTTAACAGGGGTTAGCGGCAATGAGCAGTTCTTC	TRBJ2-1	NA	TRBV5-1	NA
CASSLSGQGVREQYF	TGTGCCAGCAGCTTGTCGGGACAGGGGGTGAGAGAGCAGTACTTC	TRBJ2-7	NA	TRBV7-9	TRBD1
CASSLGAGEGYTQYF	TGTGCCAGCAGCCTCGGGGCGGGAGAAGGGTATACGCAGTATTTT	TRBJ2-3	few	TRBV11-2	TRBD2
CASSDLAGSTGELFF	TGTGCCAGCAGTGACTTAGCGGGATCCACCGGGGAGCTGTTTTTT	TRBJ2-2	NA	TRBV6-4	TRBD2
CASGARLLKAFF	TGTGCCAGTGGGGCCCGTTTACTCAAAGCTTTCTTT	TRBJ1-1	NA	TRBV28	NA
CASSRPGLAGGNEQFF	TGTGCCAGCAGCCGACCGGGACTAGCGGGGGGGAATGAGCAGTTCTTC	TRBJ2-1	few	TRBV25-1	TRBD2
CASSGTGFYGYTF	TGTGCCAGCAGTGGCACAGGATTCTATGGCTACACCTTC	TRBJ1-2	NA	TRBV28	NA
CASSQDAREVKLFF	TGTGCCAGCAGCCAAGATGCCAGGGAAGTAAAACTGTTTTTT	TRBJ1-4	NA	TRBV4-2	NA
CASSPLGGYEQYF	TGTGCCAGCAGCCCCCTCGGCGGCTACGAGCAGTACTTC	TRBJ2-7	once	TRBV5-4	NA
CATGRANTGELFF	TGTGCCACTGGGAGGGCGAACACCGGGGAGCTGTTTTTT	TRBJ2-2	NA	TRBV27	TRBD2
CASSRQGTALTDTQYF	TGTGCCAGCAGCAGACAGGGGACCGCCTTGACAGATACGCAGTATTTT	TRBJ2-3	NA	TRBV28	TRBD1
CASSLPEGDRRTEAFF	TGTGCCAGCAGCTTACCTGAGGGGGACCGAAGGACTGAAGCTTTCTTT	TRBJ1-1	NA	TRBV5-4	NA
CASSLVLGDEQYF	TGTGCCAGCAGCTTGGTGCTAGGGGACGAGCAGTACTTC	TRBJ2-7	NA	TRBV5-6	NA
CATGQQRYGYTF	TGTGCCACGGGACAGCAGCGCTATGGCTACACCTTC	TRBJ1-2	few	TRBV6-5	TRBD1
CASSLVQSGEKLFF	TGCGCCAGCAGCTTGGTGCAATCGGGTGAAAAACTGTTTTTT	TRBJ1-4	NA	TRBV5-1	NA
CASSFRWRGYEQYF	TGTGCCAGCAGTTTCCGCTGGAGGGGCTACGAGCAGTACTTC	TRBJ2-7	NA	TRBV28	NA
CASSPVAPSYGYTF	TGTGCCAGCAGTCCCGTGGCCCCTAGCTATGGCTACACCTTC	TRBJ1-2	NA	TRBV28	NA
CASSLEAGMGQETQYF	TGCGCCAGCAGCTTGGAGGCAGGGATGGGCCAAGAGACCCAGTACTTC	TRBJ2-5	NA	TRBV5-1	NA
CASSLAGGANEKLFF	TGTGCCAGCAGCTTAGCAGGGGGTGCTAATGAAAAACTGTTTTTT	TRBJ1-4	NA	TRBV7-9	NA
CASTLSDTQYF	TGTGCCAGTACCCTATCGGATACGCAGTATTTT	TRBJ2-3	NA	TRBV28	NA
CASSSAPGLGSNEQFF	TGTGCCAGCAGCTCCGCCCCGGGACTAGGTTCCAATGAGCAGTTCTTC	TRBJ2-1	NA	TRBV11-1	TRBD2
CASSFNGLAASYNEQFF	TGTGCCAGCAGCTTTAACGGACTAGCGGCGTCCTACAATGAGCAGTTCTTC	TRBJ2-1	NA	TRBV11-2	TRBD2
CASSLWQDTDTQYF	TGTGCCAGCAGTTTGTGGCAGGACACAGATACGCAGTATTTT	TRBJ2-3	NA	TRBV28	NA
CASNPSGGRRTEAFF	TGTGCCAGCAATCCCTCAGGGGGGAGACGAACTGAAGCTTTCTTT	TRBJ1-1	NA	TRBV28	TRBD1
CASSYFRGQDGYTF	TGTGCCAGCAGTTACTTCAGGGGGCAGGATGGCTACACCTTC	TRBJ1-2	NA	TRBV6-5	TRBD1
CASSRSGGAGGPYEQYF	TGCGCCAGCAGCCGCTCTGGGGGGGCGGGAGGGCCCTACGAGCAGTACTTC	TRBJ2-7	once	TRBV5-1	TRBD2
CASSPRTGWRSYNEQFF	TGTGCCAGCAGCCCGCGGACAGGGTGGAGATCCTACAATGAGCAGTTCTTC	TRBJ2-1	NA	TRBV7-3	TRBD1
CASSPEGQLLYEQYF	TGCGCCAGCAGCCCTGAGGGACAATTACTATACGAGCAGTACTTC	TRBJ2-7	NA	TRBV5-1	NA
CASSLTVPGNTIYF	TGTGCCAGCAGTTTAACAGTTCCTGGAAACACCATATATTTT	TRBJ1-3	NA	TRBV28	NA
CASSLGPGQETQYF	TGCGCCAGCAGCTTGGGACCCGGGCAAGAGACCCAGTACTTC	TRBJ2-5	NA	TRBV5-1	NA